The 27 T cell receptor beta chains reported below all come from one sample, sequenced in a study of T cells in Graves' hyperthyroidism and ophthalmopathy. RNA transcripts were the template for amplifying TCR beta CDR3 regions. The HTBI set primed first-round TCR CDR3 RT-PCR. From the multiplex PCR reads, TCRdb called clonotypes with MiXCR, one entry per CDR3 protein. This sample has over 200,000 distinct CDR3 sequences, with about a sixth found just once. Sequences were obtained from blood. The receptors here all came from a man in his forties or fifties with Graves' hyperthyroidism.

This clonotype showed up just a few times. This chain's CDR3 is CASSLGQGERAFF. The DNA for the CDR3 is TGTGCCAGCAGCTTAGGACAGGGGGAGAGAGCTTTCTTT. This chain joins TRBV11-2 and TRBJ1-1, with 9 bases identical to TRBD1. V dropped 1 base and J dropped 10; count of bases not matched to a gene: 4. Germline CDR1 and CDR2: SGHAT and FQNNGV. CDR3 length: 13 residues.

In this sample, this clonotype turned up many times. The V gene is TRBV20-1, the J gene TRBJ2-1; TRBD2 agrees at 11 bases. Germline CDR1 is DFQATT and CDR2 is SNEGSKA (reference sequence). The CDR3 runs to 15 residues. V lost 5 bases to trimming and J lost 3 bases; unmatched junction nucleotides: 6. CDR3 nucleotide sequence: TGCAGTGCTGCCCCCGGGACTAGCGGCTACAATGAGCAGTTCTTC. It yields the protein CSAAPGTSGYNEQFF.

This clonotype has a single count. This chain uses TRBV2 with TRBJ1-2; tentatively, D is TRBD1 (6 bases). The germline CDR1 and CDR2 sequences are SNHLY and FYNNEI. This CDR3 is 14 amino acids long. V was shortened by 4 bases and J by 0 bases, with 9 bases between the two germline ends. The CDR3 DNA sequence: TGTGCCAGCAGTGGAAGGGGGACTAACTATGGCTACACCTTC. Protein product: CASSGRGTNYGYTF.

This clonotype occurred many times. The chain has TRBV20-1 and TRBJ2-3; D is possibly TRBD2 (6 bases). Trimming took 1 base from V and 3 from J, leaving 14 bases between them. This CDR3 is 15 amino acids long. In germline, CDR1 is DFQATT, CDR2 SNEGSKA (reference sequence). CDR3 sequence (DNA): TGCAGTGCTAGAGTCCGGCGGGGATGGACAGATACGCAGTATTTT. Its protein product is CSARVRRGWTDTQYF.

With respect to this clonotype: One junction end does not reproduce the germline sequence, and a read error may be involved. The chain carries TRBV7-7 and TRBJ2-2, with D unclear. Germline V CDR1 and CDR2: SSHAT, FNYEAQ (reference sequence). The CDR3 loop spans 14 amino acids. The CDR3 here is CASSTRVNTGELFF. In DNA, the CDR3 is TGTGCTAGCAGCACGAGAGTTAACACCGGGGAGCTGTTTTTT.

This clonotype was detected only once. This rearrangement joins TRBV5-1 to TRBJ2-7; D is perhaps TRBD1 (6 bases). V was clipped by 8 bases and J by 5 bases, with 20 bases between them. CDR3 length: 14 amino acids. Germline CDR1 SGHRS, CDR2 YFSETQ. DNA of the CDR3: TGCGCCAGTAGTCCGGCAGGGGCGAGGAACGAGCAGTACTTC. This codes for CASSPAGARNEQYF.

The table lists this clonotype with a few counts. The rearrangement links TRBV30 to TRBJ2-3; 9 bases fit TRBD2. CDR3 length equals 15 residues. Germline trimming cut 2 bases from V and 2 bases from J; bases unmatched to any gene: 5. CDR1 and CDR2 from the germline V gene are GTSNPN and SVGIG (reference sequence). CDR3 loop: CAWSISGGPTDTQYF. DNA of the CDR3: TGTGCCTGGAGTATTAGCGGGGGACCCACAGATACGCAGTATTTT. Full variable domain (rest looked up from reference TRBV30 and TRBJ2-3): SQTIHQWPATLVQPVGSPLSLECTVEGTSNPNLYWYRQAAGRGLQLLFYSVGIGQISSEVPQNLSASRPQDRQFILSSKKLLLSDSGFYLCAWSISGGPTDTQYFGPGTRLTVL.

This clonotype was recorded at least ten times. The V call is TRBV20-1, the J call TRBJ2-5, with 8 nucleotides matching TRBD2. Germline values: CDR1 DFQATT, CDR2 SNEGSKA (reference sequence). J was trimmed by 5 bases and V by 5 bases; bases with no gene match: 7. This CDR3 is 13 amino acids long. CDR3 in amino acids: CSAGSGGGETQYF. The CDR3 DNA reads TGCAGTGCTGGGAGCGGGGGCGGGGAGACCCAGTACTTC.

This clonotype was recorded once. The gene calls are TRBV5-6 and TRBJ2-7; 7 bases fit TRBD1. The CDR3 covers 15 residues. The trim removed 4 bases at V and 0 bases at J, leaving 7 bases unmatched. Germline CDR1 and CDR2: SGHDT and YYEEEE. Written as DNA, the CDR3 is TGTGCCAGCAGCCCAGGGACAGAAAGCTCCTACGAGCAGTACTTC. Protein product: CASSPGTESSYEQYF.

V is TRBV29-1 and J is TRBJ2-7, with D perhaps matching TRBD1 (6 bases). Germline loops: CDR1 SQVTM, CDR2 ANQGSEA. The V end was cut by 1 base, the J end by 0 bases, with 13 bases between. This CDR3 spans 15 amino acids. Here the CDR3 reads CSVEAGTSYSYEQYF. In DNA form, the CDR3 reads TGCAGCGTTGAAGCGGGGACATCTTACTCCTACGAGCAGTACTTC.

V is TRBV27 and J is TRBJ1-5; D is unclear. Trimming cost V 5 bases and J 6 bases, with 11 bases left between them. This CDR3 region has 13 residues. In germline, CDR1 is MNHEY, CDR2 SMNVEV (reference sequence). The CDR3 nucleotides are TGTGCCAGCAGTCTAGCGCGGGGTCAGCCCCAGCATTTT. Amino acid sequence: CASSLARGQPQHF.

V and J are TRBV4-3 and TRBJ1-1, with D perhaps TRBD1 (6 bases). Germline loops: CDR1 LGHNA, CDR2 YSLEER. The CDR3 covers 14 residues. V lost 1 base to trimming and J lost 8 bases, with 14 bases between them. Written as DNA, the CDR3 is TGCGCCAGCAGCCAAGGTGGGGAAGGGACAGAAGCTTTCTTT. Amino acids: CASSQGGEGTEAFF.

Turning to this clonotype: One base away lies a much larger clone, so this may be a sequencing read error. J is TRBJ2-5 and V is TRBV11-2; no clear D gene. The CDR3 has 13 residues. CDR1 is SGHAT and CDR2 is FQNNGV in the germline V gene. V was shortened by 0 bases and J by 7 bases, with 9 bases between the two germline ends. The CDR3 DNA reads TGTGCCAGCAGCTTAGACGCGCATGGGACCCAGTACTTC. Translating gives CASSLDAHGTQYF.

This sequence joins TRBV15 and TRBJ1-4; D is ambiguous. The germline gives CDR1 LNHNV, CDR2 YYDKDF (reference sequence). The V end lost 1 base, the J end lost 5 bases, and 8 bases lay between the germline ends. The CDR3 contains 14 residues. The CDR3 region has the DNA TGTGCCACCAGCAGAGGGCAGTTAAATGAAAAACTGTTTTTT. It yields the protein CATSRGQLNEKLFF.

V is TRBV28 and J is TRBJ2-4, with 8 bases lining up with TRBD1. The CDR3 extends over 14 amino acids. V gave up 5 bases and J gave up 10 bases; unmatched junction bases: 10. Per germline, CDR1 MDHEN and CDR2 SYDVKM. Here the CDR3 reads CASSPPQGAGIQYF. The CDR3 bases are TGTGCCAGCAGTCCCCCCCAGGGGGCAGGTATTCAGTACTTC. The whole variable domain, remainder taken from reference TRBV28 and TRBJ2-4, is DVKVTQSSRYLVKRTGEKVFLECVQDMDHENMFWYRQDPGLGLRLIYFSYDVKMKEKGDIPEGYSVSREKKERFSLILESASTNQTSMYLCASSPPQGAGIQYFGAGTRLSVL.

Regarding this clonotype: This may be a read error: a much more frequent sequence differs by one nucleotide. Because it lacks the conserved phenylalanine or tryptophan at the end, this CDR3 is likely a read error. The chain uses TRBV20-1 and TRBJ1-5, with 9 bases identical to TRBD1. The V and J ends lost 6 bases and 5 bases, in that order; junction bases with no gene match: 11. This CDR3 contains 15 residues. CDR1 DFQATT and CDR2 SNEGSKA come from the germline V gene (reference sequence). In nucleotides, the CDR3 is TGCAGTGCCCTGCCCCGGGACAGGGCCTATCAGCCCCAGCATCTT. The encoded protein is CSALPRDRAYQPQHL.

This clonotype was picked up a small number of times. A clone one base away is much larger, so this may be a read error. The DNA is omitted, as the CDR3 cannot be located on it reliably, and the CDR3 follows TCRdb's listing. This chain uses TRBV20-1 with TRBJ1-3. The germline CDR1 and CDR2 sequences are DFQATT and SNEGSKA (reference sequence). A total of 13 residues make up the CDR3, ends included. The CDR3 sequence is CSARWGSGNTVYF.

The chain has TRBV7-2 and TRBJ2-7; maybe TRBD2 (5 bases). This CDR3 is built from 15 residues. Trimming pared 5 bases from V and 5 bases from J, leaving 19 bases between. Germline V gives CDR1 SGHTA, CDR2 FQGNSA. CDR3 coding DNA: TGTGCCAGCAGCCCAGGAGGTGGTCTAGCCCACGAGCAGTACTTC. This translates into CASSPGGGLAHEQYF.

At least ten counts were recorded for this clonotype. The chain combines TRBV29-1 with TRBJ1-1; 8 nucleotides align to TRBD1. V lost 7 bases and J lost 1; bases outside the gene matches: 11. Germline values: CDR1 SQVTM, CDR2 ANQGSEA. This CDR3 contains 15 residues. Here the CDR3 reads CSAPRQGASNTEAFF. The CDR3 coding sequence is TGCAGCGCCCCCAGGCAGGGGGCGTCGAACACTGAAGCTTTCTTT.

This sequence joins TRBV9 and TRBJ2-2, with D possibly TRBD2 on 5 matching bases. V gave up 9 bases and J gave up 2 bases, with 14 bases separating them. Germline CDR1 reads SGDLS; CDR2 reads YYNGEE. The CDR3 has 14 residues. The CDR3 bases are TGTGCCACCAGGAGGCTTTCAAACACCGGGGAGCTGTTTTTT. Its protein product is CATRRLSNTGELFF.

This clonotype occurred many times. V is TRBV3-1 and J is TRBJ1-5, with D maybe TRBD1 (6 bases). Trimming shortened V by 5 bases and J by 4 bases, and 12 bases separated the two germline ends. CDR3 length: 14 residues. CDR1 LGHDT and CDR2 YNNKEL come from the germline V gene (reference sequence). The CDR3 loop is CASSSPGTNQPQHF. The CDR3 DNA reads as TGTGCCAGCAGCTCCCCCGGGACAAATCAGCCCCAGCATTTT. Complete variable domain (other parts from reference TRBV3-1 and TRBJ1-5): DTAVSQTPKYLVTQMGNDKSIKCEQNLGHDTMYWYKQDSKKFLKIMFSYNNKELIINETVPNRFSPKSPDKAHLNLHINSLELGDSAVYFCASSSPGTNQPQHFGDGTRLSIL.

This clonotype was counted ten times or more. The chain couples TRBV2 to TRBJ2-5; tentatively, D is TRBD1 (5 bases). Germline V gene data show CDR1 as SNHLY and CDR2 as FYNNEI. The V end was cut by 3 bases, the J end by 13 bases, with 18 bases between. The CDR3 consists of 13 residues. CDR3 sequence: CASSDKGLGEMYF. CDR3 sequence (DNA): TGTGCCAGCAGTGACAAGGGGCTCGGAGAGATGTACTTC.

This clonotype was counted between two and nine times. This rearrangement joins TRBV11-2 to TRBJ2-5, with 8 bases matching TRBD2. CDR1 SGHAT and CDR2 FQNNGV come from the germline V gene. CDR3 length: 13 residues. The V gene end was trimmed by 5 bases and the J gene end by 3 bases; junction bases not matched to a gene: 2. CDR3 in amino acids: CASSTGGKETQYF. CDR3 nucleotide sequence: TGTGCCAGCAGCACGGGGGGGAAAGAGACCCAGTACTTC.

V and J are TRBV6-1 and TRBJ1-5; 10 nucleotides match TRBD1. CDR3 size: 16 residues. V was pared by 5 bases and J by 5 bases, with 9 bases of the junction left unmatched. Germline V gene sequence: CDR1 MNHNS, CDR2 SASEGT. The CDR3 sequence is CASSLDRGRTYQPQHF. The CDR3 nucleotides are TGTGCCAGCAGTCTAGACAGGGGGCGTACCTATCAGCCCCAGCATTTT.

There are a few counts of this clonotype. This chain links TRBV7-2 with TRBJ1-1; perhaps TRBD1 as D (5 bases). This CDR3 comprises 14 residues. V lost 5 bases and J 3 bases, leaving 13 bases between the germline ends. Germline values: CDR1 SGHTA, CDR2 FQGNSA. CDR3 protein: CASSLGVWDTEAFF. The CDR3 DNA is TGTGCCAGCAGCCTAGGGGTTTGGGACACTGAAGCTTTCTTT.

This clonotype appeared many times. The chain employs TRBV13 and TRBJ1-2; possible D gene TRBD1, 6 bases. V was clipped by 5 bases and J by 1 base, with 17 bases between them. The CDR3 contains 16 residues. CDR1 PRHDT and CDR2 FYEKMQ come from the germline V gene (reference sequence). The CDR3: CASSPFRGGNNYGYTF. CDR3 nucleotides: TGTGCCAGCAGCCCTTTCAGGGGAGGTAATAACTATGGCTACACCTTC.

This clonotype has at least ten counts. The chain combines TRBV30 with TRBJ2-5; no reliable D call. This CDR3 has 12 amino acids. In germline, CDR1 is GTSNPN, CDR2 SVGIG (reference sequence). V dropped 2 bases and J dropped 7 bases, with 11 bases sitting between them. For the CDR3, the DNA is TGTGCCTGGAGTTCGGGCCTCTGGACCCAGTACTTC. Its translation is CAWSSGLWTQYF.